The 29 T cell receptor beta chains below come from one sample, sequenced in a study of cytomegalovirus exposure and HLA in healthy donors (dated by TCRdb to 2017 to 2019). Library preparation employed the immunoSEQ multiplex PCR assay. A mixture of 60 forward primers for TCR Vbeta segments and 13 reverse primers for TCR Jbeta segments was used in the multiplex PCR. This immuneACCESS table, as held by TCRdb, lists in-frame sequences with V and J called but not all clones. Of the missing ones, under half trace to an unresolved V gene in checked studies; the others have no known cause. A total of around 150,000 clones appear in this sample, about 70% of them only once. 2.5% to 3.5% of the sample is in the top ten clones. Sequenced material: PBMCs. The receptor source for this set is a middle-aged woman in good health and CMV-seropositive.

This clone was counted only a few times. The genes are TRBV9 and TRBJ1-5, with D possibly matching TRBD1 (5 bases). The CDR3 loop spans 14 amino acids. Germline lookup yields CDR1 SGDLS and CDR2 YYNGEE. V lost 0 bases and J lost 7, with 11 bases in between. This CDR3 is CASSVGGEIQPQHF. The CDR3 DNA is TGTGCCAGCAGCGTAGGGGGGGAAATCCAGCCCCAGCATTTT.

The chain combines TRBV4-1 with TRBJ1-5; the D gene is possibly TRBD1 (5 bases). The CDR3 is 15 residues long. V was clipped by 3 bases and J by 6 bases, with 15 bases between them. Per the germline V gene, CDR1 is MGHRA and CDR2 is YSYEKL. CDR3 DNA: TGCGCCAGCAGCCATGTTACGGGGGAAGGTCAGCCCCAGCATTTT. Translated: CASSHVTGEGQPQHF.

The chain combines TRBV4-1 with TRBJ1-5; TRBD1 aligns across 7 bases. After removal of 2 bases from V and 4 bases from J, the junction contained 5 bases not matched to a gene. CDR3 length: 15 amino acids. Germline loops: CDR1 MGHRA, CDR2 YSYEKL. CDR3 amino acids: CASSQKGDRNQPQHF. CDR3 nucleotides: TGCGCCAGCAGCCAAAAGGGGGACAGAAATCAGCCCCAGCATTTT.

V usage is TRBV4-2 and J usage is TRBJ2-1; D may be TRBD2 (7 bases). The germline gives CDR1 LGHNA, CDR2 YNFKEQ. The CDR3 runs 16 residues. Trimming left V 0 bases short and J 7 bases short, with 16 bases between. CDR3 loop: CASSQDRGGSRNEQFF. The DNA of the CDR3 is TGTGCCAGCAGCCAAGATAGGGGGGGATCTAGAAATGAGCAGTTCTTC.

This chain uses TRBV13 with TRBJ1-1; D is ambiguous. The CDR3 runs 12 residues. Trimming stripped 3 bases from V and 5 bases from J, with 7 bases between. Germline CDR1 is PRHDT and CDR2 is FYEKMQ (reference sequence). Here the CDR3 DNA reads TGTGCCAGCAGCTTCCCGGGGACTGAAGCTTTCTTT. Translation: CASSFPGTEAFF.

The chain carries TRBV19 and TRBJ1-2; possibly TRBD1 for D (6 bases). Trimming removed 3 bases from V and 3 bases from J, with 11 bases in between. Germline CDR1 reads LNHDA; CDR2 reads SQIVND (reference sequence). The CDR3 sequence is 14 residues long. The CDR3 nucleotides are TGTGCCAGTAGTATTAACAGGGACGACTATGGCTACACCTTC. Protein product: CASSINRDDYGYTF.

This clone was detected a few times. The chain carries TRBV10-3 and TRBJ1-3; 8 nucleotides agree with TRBD1. Germline values: CDR1 ENHRY, CDR2 SYGVKD. With V trimmed by 10 bases and J by 3 bases, 5 bases remained unmatched. This CDR3 comprises 13 residues. CDR3 nucleotide sequence: TGTGCCACCACAGGGGGGAATGGAAACACCATATATTTT. Translation: CATTGGNGNTIYF.

The chain has TRBV9 and TRBJ2-6, with no clear D. Germline loops: CDR1 SGDLS, CDR2 YYNGEE. V lost 4 bases, J lost 0 bases, and 11 bases lay in between. The CDR3 runs 16 residues. CDR3 sequence (DNA): TGTGCCAGCAGCCCCCCGCCGGGCTCTGGGGCCAACGTCCTGACTTTC. As protein: CASSPPPGSGANVLTF. Full variable domain (remainder filled in from reference TRBV9 and TRBJ2-6): DSGVTQTPKHLITATGQRVTLRCSPRSGDLSVYWYQQSLDQGLQFLIQYYNGEERAKGNILERFSAQQFPDLHSELNLSSLELGDSALYFCASSPPPGSGANVLTFGAGSRLTVL.

The genes are TRBV20-1 and TRBJ1-2; TRBD1 matches at 8 bases. The CDR3 extends over 11 amino acids. Germline V gene lookup returns CDR1 DFQATT and CDR2 SNEGSKA (reference sequence). Trimming cost V 3 bases and J 8 bases; bases outside gene matches: 2. CDR3 loop: CSARDREGYTF. CDR3 nucleotide sequence: TGCAGTGCTAGGGACAGGGAGGGCTACACCTTC.

V is TRBV18 and J is TRBJ1-5, with no clear D. The CDR3 spans 12 residues. Per germline, CDR1 KGHSH and CDR2 LQKENI. Trimming took off 8 bases at V and 4 bases at J, with 9 bases between the two ends. CDR3 DNA: TGTGCCAGCCACCAGGCTAATCAGCCCCAGCATTTT. This translates into CASHQANQPQHF.

The rearrangement joins TRBV28 to TRBJ2-5; 13 nucleotides line up with TRBD2. CDR1 and CDR2 (germline): MDHEN, SYDVKM. The CDR3 is 15 amino acids. With V trimmed by 4 bases and J by 11 bases, 10 bases remained unmatched. CDR3 in DNA: TGTGCCAGCAGTTACGGACTAGCGGGAGTCGATGAGCAGTACTTC. It is translated as CASSYGLAGVDEQYF.

This clone appeared a single time. The V gene is TRBV6-5, the J gene TRBJ2-7; the D gene is possibly TRBD2 (6 bases). V gave up 0 bases and J gave up 7 bases, with 16 bases separating them. CDR3 length: 15 residues. Per germline, CDR1 MNHEY and CDR2 SVGAGI. CDR3 nucleotide sequence: TGTGCCAGCAGTTACTCCCAACCACAGGCGGGGGAGCAGTACTTC. Its translation: CASSYSQPQAGEQYF.

The rearrangement joins TRBV2 to TRBJ2-2; 9 bases map to TRBD1. V lost 10 bases to trimming and J lost 6 bases; unmatched junction nucleotides: 6. CDR3 length: 13 residues. Germline loops: CDR1 SNHLY, CDR2 FYNNEI. CDR3 sequence reads: CATRDRDAGELFF. DNA for the CDR3: TGTGCCACGAGGGACAGGGATGCCGGGGAGCTGTTTTTT.

This chain links TRBV29-1 with TRBJ1-1; 10 bases match TRBD1. V lost 4 bases to trimming and J lost 4 bases; unmatched junction nucleotides: 6. Germline lookup yields CDR1 SQVTM and CDR2 ANQGSEA. CDR3 length: 14 residues. The CDR3 nucleotides are TGCAGCGTTGTAGTTGGACAGGGGGGCACTGAAGCTTTCTTT. Its translation: CSVVVGQGGTEAFF.

V is TRBV19 and J is TRBJ2-2; the match to TRBD2 covers 8 bases. Germline V gene sequence: CDR1 LNHDA, CDR2 SQIVND (reference sequence). The CDR3 is 16 residues long. After removal of 5 bases from V and 5 bases from J, the junction contained 10 bases not matched to a gene. The CDR3 is CASSLSGGRLTGELFF. Written as DNA, the CDR3 is TGTGCCAGTAGTTTATCGGGGGGGCGACTTACCGGGGAGCTGTTTTTT.

The chain combines TRBV5-1 with TRBJ2-1; D perhaps matches TRBD2 (7 bases). Trimming shortened V by 0 bases and J by 9 bases, and 16 bases separated the two germline ends. The germline CDR1 and CDR2 sequences are SGHRS and YFSETQ. The CDR3 runs to 15 residues. CDR3 nucleotides: TGCGCCAGCAGCTTGGCCGGAGGGGGGGCCCTTGAGCAGTTCTTC. Protein: CASSLAGGGALEQFF. Looking up the rest from reference TRBV5-1 and TRBJ2-1 gives the full variable domain: KAGVTQTPRYLIKTRGQQVTLSCSPISGHRSVSWYQQTPGQGLQFLFEYFSETQRNKGNFPGRFSGRQFSNSRSEMNVSTLELGDSALYLCASSLAGGGALEQFFGPGTRLTVL.

The chain combines TRBV2 with TRBJ1-6; no clear D gene. V lost 5 bases and J 7 bases, leaving 9 bases between the germline ends. The CDR3 length is 13 residues. CDR1 is SNHLY, CDR2 FYNNEI, per germline. The CDR3 coding sequence is TGTGCCAGCAGTCTCCAGTGGAATTCACCCCTCCACTTT. This codes for CASSLQWNSPLHF.

The rearrangement joins TRBV7-6 to TRBJ2-1; perhaps TRBD2 as D (5 bases). Germline V lookup: CDR1 SGHVS, CDR2 FNYEAQ. Trimming shortened V by 5 bases and J by 4 bases, and 12 bases separated the two germline ends. The length of the CDR3 is 14 residues. The CDR3 nucleotides are TGTGCCAGCAGCACCGACCGGGGATACAATGAGCAGTTCTTC. Protein product: CASSTDRGYNEQFF.

This chain connects TRBV29-1 to TRBJ2-3, with 10 bases fitting TRBD1. J was trimmed by 0 bases and V by 8 bases; bases with no gene match: 8. The CDR3 runs to 15 residues. CDR1 and CDR2 (germline): SQVTM, ANQGSEA. The CDR3 DNA is TGCAGCTACCGTGGGACAGGGGAGAGCACAGATACGCAGTATTTT. Encoded protein: CSYRGTGESTDTQYF.

Only a few counts were recorded for this clone. V and J are TRBV6-5 and TRBJ2-7; D unclear. The CDR3 runs to 13 residues. Germline V gives CDR1 MNHEY, CDR2 SVGAGI. V shed 6 bases and J shed 3 bases, with 12 bases lying between them. CDR3 region: CASSPDGVYEQYF. The CDR3 bases are TGTGCCAGCAGCCCCGACGGAGTCTACGAGCAGTACTTC.

The chain has TRBV9 and TRBJ2-5; D not certain. The CDR3 runs to 15 residues. The germline V and J ends were trimmed by 0 bases and 2 bases, with 11 bases remaining between them. Germline V gene data show CDR1 as SGDLS and CDR2 as YYNGEE. CDR3 protein: CASSVGFHGQETQYF. In DNA, the CDR3 is TGTGCCAGCAGCGTAGGTTTTCACGGGCAAGAGACCCAGTACTTC.

V gene TRBV4-2 combines with J gene TRBJ2-7, with 10 positions matching TRBD2. Germline-derived CDR1 and CDR2 are LGHNA and YNFKEQ. The CDR3 length is 17 residues. The V and J ends lost 0 bases and 4 bases, in that order; junction bases with no gene match: 9. The CDR3 coding sequence is TGTGCCAGCAGCCAAGATCGGGCGAGCGGGAGGGGTTACGAGCAGTACTTC. Its translation: CASSQDRASGRGYEQYF.

CDR3 nucleotide sequence: TGTGCCAGCAGCCAGCGACTAGCGGGGGACACCGGGGAGCTGTTTTTT. This sequence encodes CASSQRLAGDTGELFF. The V and J genes are TRBV9 and TRBJ2-2; 12 bases fit TRBD2. CDR3 length equals 16 residues. The V and J ends lost 4 bases and 3 bases, in that order; junction bases with no gene match: 4. CDR1 and CDR2 (germline): SGDLS, YYNGEE. Full variable domain (missing parts from reference TRBV9 and TRBJ2-2): DSGVTQTPKHLITATGQRVTLRCSPRSGDLSVYWYQQSLDQGLQFLIQYYNGEERAKGNILERFSAQQFPDLHSELNLSSLELGDSALYFCASSQRLAGDTGELFFGEGSRLTVL.

The V gene is TRBV7-2, the J gene TRBJ2-3, with a possible D match to TRBD2 (6 bases). The V gene's germline CDR1 is SGHTA and CDR2 FQGNSA. The CDR3 has 14 residues. Trimming stripped 5 bases from V and 1 base from J, with 10 bases between. The CDR3 here is CASSPGLRTDTQYF. The CDR3 DNA is TGTGCCAGCAGCCCGGGACTTCGCACAGATACGCAGTATTTT.

The J gene is TRBJ2-7, the V gene TRBV11-2; TRBD2 aligns across 15 bases. The trim removed 5 bases at V and 6 bases at J, leaving 2 bases unmatched. Germline values: CDR1 SGHAT, CDR2 FQNNGV. CDR3 size: 14 residues. CDR3 sequence reads: CASSPGLAGGEQYF. CDR3 in DNA: TGTGCCAGCAGCCCGGGACTAGCGGGGGGCGAGCAGTACTTC.

The V and J genes are TRBV28 and TRBJ2-3; a possible D gene is TRBD1 (6 bases). Deletions cut 6 bases from V and 2 bases from J, with 15 bases between. The CDR3 loop spans 15 amino acids. Germline V gene lookup returns CDR1 MDHEN and CDR2 SYDVKM. The CDR3: CASRARDTFTDTQYF. The CDR3, as DNA: TGTGCCAGCAGGGCACGGGACACTTTCACAGATACGCAGTATTTT. Full variable domain (outside the CDR3, taken from reference TRBV28 and TRBJ2-3): DVKVTQSSRYLVKRTGEKVFLECVQDMDHENMFWYRQDPGLGLRLIYFSYDVKMKEKGDIPEGYSVSREKKERFSLILESASTNQTSMYLCASRARDTFTDTQYFGPGTRLTVL.

This clone was seen a single time. The chain uses TRBV2 and TRBJ2-1, with D perhaps TRBD2 (5 bases). The CDR3 runs 13 residues. CDR1 is SNHLY, CDR2 FYNNEI, per germline. Trimming took off 4 bases at V and 4 bases at J, with 8 bases between the two ends. The CDR3, as DNA: TGTGCCAGCAGTGCGGGATTATACAATGAGCAGTTCTTC. Its translation is CASSAGLYNEQFF.

V gene TRBV7-2 combines with J gene TRBJ1-3, with D hard to call. V was shortened by 3 bases and J by 4 bases, with 4 bases between the two germline ends. Germline V CDR1 and CDR2: SGHTA, FQGNSA. This CDR3 contains 12 residues. DNA for the CDR3: TGTGCCAGCAGCTTGACAGGAAACACCATATATTTT. It translates to CASSLTGNTIYF.

Worth noting for this clone: The junction does not match germline at one end; this may be a read error. The V call is TRBV18, the J call TRBJ1-5; D may be TRBD1 (5 bases). The CDR3 loop spans 14 amino acids. Looked up from germline, CDR1 is KGHSH and CDR2 is LQKENI. This chain's CDR3 is CASSLQGNNQPQNF. In DNA form, the CDR3 reads TGTGCCAGCTCACTTCAGGGTAACAATCAGCCCCAGAATTTT.